The 21 T cell receptor beta chains reported below all come from one sample, sequenced in a study of CD8 T cells in Susac syndrome (dated by TCRdb to between 2018 and 2021). Libraries were constructed by the immunoSEQ multiplex PCR assay. RNA was extracted with the RNeasy kit and roughly 0.5 to 1 ug was reverse transcribed using random hexamers. TCRdb ran its own pipeline on the public reads, namely fastp trimming at Q25 and MiXCR clone calling, and kept in-frame beta chains. Duplicate CDR3 protein sequences are folded into a single record with the most common DNA and genes. The table for this sample lists 250,000 to 300,000 distinct CDR3 sequences; approximately 89% of them were counted only once. Of the sample, under 0.2% is held by the ten largest clones. What was sequenced was CD8+ T cells from PBMCs. These receptors were obtained from a human donor with multiple sclerosis.

The chain employs TRBV27 and TRBJ1-1; a possible D gene is TRBD1 (5 bases). Germline assignment: CDR1 MNHEY and CDR2 SMNVEV (reference sequence). CDR3 length: 15 residues. The V end lost 5 bases, the J end lost 6 bases, and 19 bases lay between the germline ends. The chain's CDR3 is CASSLISGTLAEAFF. CDR3 DNA: TGTGCCAGCAGTCTTATCTCGGGGACTCTGGCTGAAGCTTTCTTT.

The table lists this clonotype with a count of one. CDR3 sequence: CASSIQGAAYNEQFF. CDR3 DNA: TGTGCCAGTAGTATTCAGGGGGCGGCCTACAATGAGCAGTTCTTC. The chain is built from TRBV19 and TRBJ2-1; 8 positions match TRBD1. V gave up 3 bases and J gave up 2 bases; unmatched junction bases: 3. The CDR3 loop spans 15 amino acids. The germline V gene encodes CDR1 LNHDA and CDR2 SQIVND (reference sequence). The whole variable domain, remainder taken from reference TRBV19 and TRBJ2-1, is DGGITQSPKYLFRKEGQNVTLSCEQNLNHDAMYWYRQDPGQGLRLIYYSQIVNDFQKGDIAEGYSVSREKKESFPLTVTSAQKNPTAFYLCASSIQGAAYNEQFFGPGTRLTVL.

This clonotype was observed once. The chain is built from TRBV19 and TRBJ2-3; D may be TRBD2 (5 bases). Germline V gives CDR1 LNHDA, CDR2 SQIVND (reference sequence). The CDR3 runs 14 residues. Trimming took 8 bases from V and 0 from J, leaving 12 bases between them. In DNA form, the CDR3 reads TGTGCCAGTGCCCCCGGGGTTAGCACAGATACGCAGTATTTT. Amino acids: CASAPGVSTDTQYF.

This clonotype has only one observation. This sequence joins TRBV7-2 and TRBJ1-3; tentative D call: TRBD1 (5 bases). The V end lost 2 bases, the J end lost 4 bases, and 9 bases lay between the germline ends. There are 14 residues in the CDR3. Germline CDR1 and CDR2: SGHTA and FQGNSA. This chain's CDR3 is CASSLQGAGNTIYF. The CDR3 DNA follows: TGTGCCAGCAGCTTACAGGGCGCCGGAAACACCATATATTTT.

This chain joins TRBV6-2 or TRBV6-3 and TRBJ2-3, with a tentative D call TRBD2 (6 bases). V lost 4 bases and J 8 bases, leaving 19 bases between the germline ends. The CDR3 length is 15 residues. Germline V lookup: CDR1 MNHEY, CDR2 SVGEGT. This CDR3 is CASSWKSVEGGTQYF. The CDR3 DNA follows: TGTGCCAGCAGTTGGAAGTCAGTGGAGGGTGGTACGCAGTATTTT.

V and J are TRBV12-5 and TRBJ1-4; 7 bases match TRBD1. Germline CDR1 is LGHNT and CDR2 is FRNRAP. The V and J ends lost 0 bases and 0 bases, in that order; junction bases with no gene match: 7. This CDR3 spans 18 amino acids. Here the CDR3 reads CASGLVKQGTTTNEKLFF. In nucleotides, the CDR3 is TGTGCTAGTGGTTTGGTAAAACAGGGGACCACAACTAATGAAAAACTGTTTTTT.

The chain combines TRBV6-5 with TRBJ2-3; 7 bases fit TRBD2. CDR3 length: 13 residues. J gave up 6 bases and V 5 bases, and 5 bases lay outside the gene matches. Germline V gene data show CDR1 as MNHEY and CDR2 as SVGAGI. The CDR3 protein is CASSTTSRDTQYF. The CDR3 DNA sequence: TGTGCCAGCAGTACGACTAGCCGCGATACGCAGTATTTT.

The chain links TRBV29-1 to TRBJ2-7; perhaps TRBD2 as D (6 bases). The CDR3 sequence is 14 residues long. Germline V gene lookup returns CDR1 SQVTM and CDR2 ANQGSEA. V lost 1 base and J 0 bases, leaving 10 bases between the germline ends. The CDR3 sequence: CSVEGDGSSYEQYF. The CDR3 nucleotides read TGCAGCGTTGAAGGAGACGGGAGCTCCTACGAGCAGTACTTC.

In DNA, the CDR3 is TGTGCCAGCAGTTACCCTCCAGGCTTAGCCAAAAACATTCAGTACTTC. This gives the protein CASSYPPGLAKNIQYF. The chain recombines TRBV6-2 or TRBV6-3 with TRBJ2-4; no definite D call. CDR3 length: 16 amino acids. Deletions cut 2 bases from V and 0 bases from J, with 11 bases between. The germline CDR1 and CDR2 sequences are MNHEY and SVGEGT.

The V and J genes are TRBV3-1 and TRBJ1-6, with 7 bases that match TRBD1. The germline V gene encodes CDR1 LGHDT and CDR2 YNNKEL (reference sequence). Trimming cost V 7 bases and J 7 bases; bases outside gene matches: 25. This CDR3 comprises 20 residues. The CDR3 region is CASTLKGATGFLSANSPLHF. The CDR3 nucleotides read TGTGCCAGCACCTTAAAGGGCGCGACAGGGTTTCTTTCGGCGAATTCACCCCTCCACTTT.

In DNA, the CDR3 is TGTGCCAGCAGTCGCAGCTCCACGTCTGGCGGGAGGGTCGTCAATGAGCAGTTCTTC. Its translation: CASSRSSTSGGRVVNEQFF. The rearrangement uses TRBV6-2 or TRBV6-3 and TRBJ2-1; 9 bases are shared with TRBD2. The CDR3 runs 19 residues. Germline V lookup: CDR1 MNHEY, CDR2 SVGEGT. V was clipped by 5 bases and J by 6 bases; unmatched bases: 20.

Here the CDR3 reads CASSSSPIPLKNIQYF. The CDR3 coding sequence is TGTGCCAGCAGCTCATCCCCCATCCCCCTCAAAAACATTCAGTACTTC. The chain uses TRBV11-1 and TRBJ2-4; D remains unclear. V lost 4 bases and J lost 3, with 16 bases in between. Germline loops: CDR1 SGHAT, CDR2 FQDESV (reference sequence). This CDR3 region has 16 residues.

This chain joins TRBV5-1 and TRBJ2-6; 7 bases are a match to TRBD2. Germline CDR1 is SGHRS and CDR2 is YFSETQ. This CDR3 is 18 amino acids long. J was trimmed by 1 base and V by 5 bases; bases with no gene match: 12. The CDR3 region is CASRVEGLVTSGANVLTF. The CDR3 DNA is TGCGCCAGCAGGGTTGAAGGACTAGTAACTTCTGGGGCCAACGTCCTGACTTTC. The variable domain in full, completed from reference TRBV5-1 and TRBJ2-6, reads KAGVTQTPRYLIKTRGQQVTLSCSPISGHRSVSWYQQTPGQGLQFLFEYFSETQRNKGNFPGRFSGRQFSNSRSEMNVSTLELGDSALYLCASRVEGLVTSGANVLTFGAGSRLTVL.

The chain joins TRBV7-9 to TRBJ2-5; weak D call: TRBD1 (6 bases). The CDR3 loop spans 13 amino acids. The germline V gene encodes CDR1 SEHNR and CDR2 FQNEAQ (reference sequence). V dropped 3 bases and J dropped 4 bases, with 9 bases sitting between them. CDR3 bases: TGTGCCAGCAGCTTGACGACAGGAGAGACCCAGTACTTC. Translation gives CASSLTTGETQYF.

The chain carries TRBV5-5 and TRBJ1-1; no reliable D call. CDR1 SGHKS and CDR2 YYEKEE come from the germline V gene (reference sequence). The CDR3 covers 15 residues. V was shortened by 2 bases and J by 0 bases, with 11 bases between the two germline ends. As DNA, the CDR3 is TGTGCCAGCAGCTTCGGACTCTCTATGAACACTGAAGCTTTCTTT. Its translation is CASSFGLSMNTEAFF.

The genes are TRBV14 and TRBJ1-3, with D unresolved. V shed 2 bases and J shed 7 bases, with 6 bases lying between them. This CDR3 spans 12 amino acids. Germline lookup yields CDR1 SGHDN and CDR2 FVKESK. The CDR3: CASSQFMNTIYF. CDR3 coding DNA: TGTGCCAGCAGCCAATTTATGAACACCATATATTTT.

The V call is TRBV20-1, the J call TRBJ2-1; D possibly corresponds to TRBD2 (6 bases). Germline CDR1 reads DFQATT; CDR2 reads SNEGSKA (reference sequence). The CDR3 is 12 residues long. V lost 2 bases and J lost 9, with 11 bases in between. The CDR3 coding sequence is TGCAGTGCTAGATTGCGGGAAAGTGAGCAGTTCTTC. Protein sequence: CSARLRESEQFF.

This sequence joins TRBV30 and TRBJ2-7; no reliable D call. Trimming cost V 4 bases and J 4 bases, with 14 bases left between them. The CDR3 extends over 13 amino acids. Looked up from germline, CDR1 is GTSNPN and CDR2 is SVGIG (reference sequence). CDR3 nucleotide sequence: TGTGCCTGGACACCCTGGTCGGGTTACGAGCAGTACTTC. Its translation is CAWTPWSGYEQYF.

The chain employs TRBV9 and TRBJ2-5; D gene unclear. V gave up 2 bases and J gave up 5 bases, with 16 bases separating them. The germline gives CDR1 SGDLS, CDR2 YYNGEE. This CDR3 contains 15 residues. The CDR3 region is CASSVGDRVGETQYF. The CDR3 nucleotides are TGTGCCAGCAGCGTTGGAGACCGGGTCGGCGAGACCCAGTACTTC.

The J gene is TRBJ2-7, the V gene TRBV29-1; 9 bases align to TRBD2. Germline loops: CDR1 SQVTM, CDR2 ANQGSEA. The CDR3 spans 16 residues. Trimming cost V 7 bases and J 5 bases; bases outside gene matches: 18. The CDR3 nucleotides are TGCAGCGGCACCCTCTGGCGGGGGGGCCGGTTAAACGAGCAGTACTTC. Its protein product is CSGTLWRGGRLNEQYF.

The chain combines TRBV29-1 with TRBJ1-4, with D possibly matching TRBD1 (6 bases). The germline V gene has CDR1 SQVTM and CDR2 ANQGSEA. This CDR3 is 13 amino acids long. The V end lost 7 bases, the J end lost 8 bases, and 17 bases lay between the germline ends. The CDR3 DNA reads TGCAGCGCCCGGGACACTGCTTGGGAAAAACTGTTTTTT. Translated: CSARDTAWEKLFF.